This T cell receptor (beta chain) was captured in a study of control samples from healthy donors and cancer patients. The V and J ends lost 3 bases and 0 bases respectively, with 13 bases between them. The CDR3 has 16 amino acids. Germline V gene sequence: CDR1 SEHNR, CDR2 FQNEAQ (reference sequence). Data came from immunoSEQ multiplex PCR; TCRdb stores just in-frame clones and leaves some out. The sample has approximately 140,000 clones, 80% to 95% seen once. The TCR was taken from a man younger than 35 in good health. The specimen was blood. The gene calls are TRBV7-9 and TRBJ2-3, with D maybe TRBD2 (6 bases). CDR3 sequence (DNA): TGTGCCAGCAGCTTTACTAGCTCTTCTAGCACAGATACGCAGTATTTT. This codes for CASSFTSSSSTDTQYF.